These T cell receptor beta chains were read from a single sample in a study of OX40 agonist ivuxolimab in advanced cancers. Using immunoSEQ multiplex PCR, the repertoire was profiled, and TCRdb retains in-frame clones only, with some absent. The profile shows about 21,000 clones, roughly 77% of them singletons. Sequenced here: CD4+ or CD8+ T cells sorted from blood, sampled in a trial of the OX40 agonist ivuxolimab. These receptors originate from an adult with an advanced solid tumor such as melanoma, head and neck, liver or kidney cancer. CDR3s include the opening cysteine and the closing phenylalanine or tryptophan.

j_call v_call cdr3_aa
TRBJ1-2 TRBV6-5 CASSLQGSTVMGYTF
TRBJ1-1 TRBV10-3 CAISSQGNTEAFF
TRBJ1-1 TRBV4-1 CASSQTGVNTEAFF
TRBJ2-1 TRBV6-1 CASSGDRGRRNEQFF
TRBJ2-6 TRBV5-4 CASSDRGKSSGSGANVLTF
TRBJ1-1 TRBV5-8 CASSFGGALNTEAFF
TRBJ2-3 TRBV6-1 CASSEDRNTDTQYF
TRBJ2-7 TRBV7-2 CASSLELAGGYEQYF
TRBJ1-2 TRBV7-9 CASSLWGSDGYTF
TRBJ2-1 TRBV6-6 CASSQDSSVGQFF
TRBJ2-7 TRBV13 CASSLSSYEQYF
TRBJ1-5 TRBV18 CASSGQGTDQPQHF
TRBJ1-6 TRBV2 CASSLGGAANSPLHF
TRBJ1-4 TRBV25-1 CASSELRDGGKLFF
TRBJ1-6 TRBV6-1 CASTSGQGGSPLHF
TRBJ1-2 TRBV7-9 CASSHRGRLYGYTF
TRBJ1-5 TRBV10-2 CASGGLSNQPQHF
TRBJ1-5 TRBV28 CASSLPGGSRIQPQHF
TRBJ1-3 TRBV5-1 CASSQGLSGNTIYF
TRBJ2-7 TRBV5-1 CASSGGQSSYEQYF
TRBJ2-7 TRBV18 CASSPISAGTSGGSYEQYF
TRBJ1-4 TRBV20-1 CSAREGAKLFF
TRBJ2-3 TRBV5-1 CASSSGTGTTDTQYF
TRBJ1-3 TRBV7-8 CASSLLGGLAGNTIYF
TRBJ2-2 TRBV7-9 CASKGTALNTGELFF
TRBJ2-1 TRBV13 CASSLEQGKEQFF
TRBJ2-1 TRBV5-1 CASSLEGNSYNEQFF
TRBJ1-6 TRBV6-5 CASKGVRVNSPLHF
TRBJ1-6 TRBV27 CASSFTGGAPLHF
TRBJ2-7 TRBV5-6 CASSLPLQGAYEQYF
TRBJ1-4 TRBV5-4 CASSLVRTDRPEKLFF
TRBJ1-3 TRBV9 CASSRSSGNTIYF
TRBJ2-7 TRBV27 CASSSLLLAGGQWGYEQYF
TRBJ2-7 TRBV6-5 CASSSPTYEQYF
TRBJ2-3 TRBV5-1 CASTLNTGGRDTQYF